The 10 T cell receptor beta chains given below trace back to one sample, sequenced in a study of radiation and T cells in renal cell carcinoma. Documented time point: blood 2 weeks post-SBRT. Noted treatment: 15 Gy SBRT to primary tumor, nephrectomy 4 weeks later. TCRdb's copy holds only in-frame clones and misses some; the assay was immunoSEQ multiplex PCR. The sample includes around 76,000 clones, about 81% of them seen just once. The sample in question was blood, obtained from a patient whose treatment included radiotherapy and nephrectomy. The receptors were gathered from a man between 60 and 75 years old with renal cell carcinoma.

This clone showed up just once. The CDR3 protein is CASRGDSLGPQHF. For the CDR3, the DNA is TGTGCCAGCAGAGGGGACAGTTTGGGTCCCCAGCATTTT. The rearrangement joins TRBV2 to TRBJ1-5; 7 positions match TRBD1. The CDR3 runs 13 residues. The V segment lost 6 bases and the J segment 10 bases; nucleotides outside the gene matches: 9. Germline CDR1 SNHLY, CDR2 FYNNEI.

This clone was found a few times. CDR3 protein: CASSLDYPDTQYF. The CDR3 region has the DNA TGTGCCAGTAGCCTTGACTACCCAGATACGCAGTATTTT. The chain links TRBV19 to TRBJ2-3; D perhaps matches TRBD2 (5 bases). Deletions cut 6 bases from V and 4 bases from J, with 11 bases between. The germline gives CDR1 LNHDA, CDR2 SQIVND (reference sequence). The CDR3 contains 13 residues.

This CDR3 is CASKEARPTYQPQHF. Here the CDR3 DNA reads TGTGCCAGCAAGGAAGCTCGGCCAACTTATCAGCCCCAGCATTTT. The chain has TRBV28 and TRBJ1-5; D remains ambiguous. The CDR3 is 15 amino acids. V was shortened by 7 bases and J by 5 bases, with 18 bases between the two germline ends. CDR1 is MDHEN, CDR2 SYDVKM, per germline.

This chain joins TRBV18 and TRBJ2-3; D perhaps matches TRBD2 (6 bases). The CDR3 sequence is 18 residues long. Trimming removed 1 base at V and 0 bases at J, with 17 bases between. Germline CDR1 and CDR2: KGHSH and LQKENI. The CDR3 spells CASSPLPGASFSTDTQYF. Here the CDR3 DNA reads TGTGCCAGCTCACCACTACCGGGAGCCTCCTTTAGCACAGATACGCAGTATTTT. The full variable domain, completed using reference TRBV18 and TRBJ2-3, is NAGVMQNPRHLVRRRGQEARLRCSPMKGHSHVYWYRQLPEEGLKFMVYLQKENIIDESGMPKERFSAEFPKEGPSILRIQQVVRGDSAAYFCASSPLPGASFSTDTQYFGPGTRLTVL.

V gene TRBV28 combines with J gene TRBJ2-7; unclear D gene. Per the germline V gene, CDR1 is MDHEN and CDR2 is SYDVKM. With 5 bases removed from V and 7 bases from J, the gap between germline ends came to 6 bases. The CDR3 contains 10 residues. This chain's CDR3 is CASSRREQYF. The CDR3 nucleotides are TGTGCCAGCAGTAGACGGGAGCAGTACTTC.

The chain is built from TRBV7-9 and TRBJ2-2; no reliable D call. Germline V gene lookup returns CDR1 SEHNR and CDR2 FQNEAQ (reference sequence). Trimming shortened V by 2 bases and J by 4 bases, and 8 bases separated the two germline ends. This CDR3 region has 14 residues. This CDR3 is CASSLPVGTGELFF. For the CDR3, the DNA is TGTGCCAGCAGCTTACCGGTGGGCACCGGGGAGCTGTTTTTT.

The chain joins TRBV13 to TRBJ2-1, with D maybe TRBD1 (8 bases). Between the trimmed V and J ends, which lost 5 bases and 0 bases, there was a span of 14 bases. Germline V gives CDR1 PRHDT, CDR2 FYEKMQ (reference sequence). The CDR3 is 16 amino acids. The CDR3 protein is CASSEQGGSSYNEQFF. The CDR3 region has the DNA TGTGCCAGCAGCGAACAGGGGGGGAGCTCCTACAATGAGCAGTTCTTC. The full variable domain, with the rest looked up from reference TRBV13 and TRBJ2-1, is AAGVIQSPRHLIKEKRETATLKCYPIPRHDTVYWYQQGPGQDPQFLISFYEKMQSDKGSIPDRFSAQQFSDYHSELNMSSLELGDSALYFCASSEQGGSSYNEQFFGPGTRLTVL.

The J gene is TRBJ2-2, the V gene TRBV11-3, with D possibly being TRBD1 (5 bases). Germline V lookup: CDR1 SGHNT, CDR2 YENEEA. The CDR3 loop spans 14 amino acids. V shed 1 base and J shed 3 bases, with 6 bases lying between them. The CDR3 protein is CASSLGRDTGELFF. In nucleotides, the CDR3 is TGTGCCAGCAGCTTAGGCAGGGACACCGGGGAGCTGTTTTTT.

The V gene is TRBV7-2, the J gene TRBJ2-4; no reliable D call. Germline V gives CDR1 SGHTA, CDR2 FQGNSA. The length of the CDR3 is 17 residues. Deletions cut 2 bases from V and 0 bases from J, with 14 bases between. The CDR3 DNA is TGTGCCAGCAGCTTACTTGGTTCGTCTCTAGCCAAAAACATTCAGTACTTC. Translating it yields CASSLLGSSLAKNIQYF.

The chain uses TRBV5-1 and TRBJ2-1; no firm D call. There are 15 residues in the CDR3. The V and J ends lost 2 bases and 0 bases respectively, with 9 bases between them. The germline V gene encodes CDR1 SGHRS and CDR2 YFSETQ. Written as DNA, the CDR3 is TGCGCCAGCAGCTTTGGCGGCCTCTCCTACAATGAGCAGTTCTTC. The encoded protein is CASSFGGLSYNEQFF.